These 28 T cell receptor beta chains were all obtained from the same sample, sequenced in a study of T-cell reconstitution after alpha-beta-depleted transplantation in children (dated by TCRdb to the mid-2010s). The method behind the library was PCR. Data came from an Illumina HiSeq 2500. TCR library preparation used molecular barcoding, with unique molecular identifiers applied to normalize quantification of the TCRbeta repertoire. TCRdb ran its own pipeline on the public reads, namely fastp trimming at Q25 and MiXCR clone calling, and kept in-frame beta chains. Rows merge per CDR3 protein into single entries with the most common DNA and genes. Recorded for this sample are a few hundred thousand distinct CDR3 sequences; roughly 20% of them occurred a single time. The ten largest clones capture less than 4.5% of the sample. Sample: PBMCs from the stem cell graft donor, taken from the stem cell graft. The source of these receptors is a human donor who donated a stem cell graft to a child with acute myeloid leukemia.

As DNA, the CDR3 is TGTGCCAGCAGCCCGGACAGATTCAATCAGCCCCAGCATTTT. Translating gives CASSPDRFNQPQHF. V is TRBV5-5 and J is TRBJ1-5, with D perhaps TRBD1 (6 bases). The V and J ends lost 4 bases and 3 bases respectively, with 11 bases between them. The germline V gene encodes CDR1 SGHKS and CDR2 YYEKEE (reference sequence). The length of the CDR3 is 14 residues.

CDR3 DNA sequence: TGTGCCAGCATCTCGGGGGGAGGATTAGGTGAGCAGTTCTTC. This translates into CASISGGGLGEQFF. The chain combines TRBV12-3 or TRBV12-4 with TRBJ2-1; 7 bases match TRBD2. CDR3 length: 14 residues. The V segment lost 7 bases and the J segment 9 bases; nucleotides outside the gene matches: 12.

This clonotype showed up just a few times. V usage is TRBV5-6 and J usage is TRBJ1-1; 8 bases align to TRBD1. Germline trimming cut 5 bases from V and 4 bases from J; bases unmatched to any gene: 7. Germline V gene lookup returns CDR1 SGHDT and CDR2 YYEEEE. The CDR3 has 14 amino acids. For the CDR3, the DNA is TGTGCCAGCAGACCGACAGGGGTGGGCACTGAAGCTTTCTTT. Protein: CASRPTGVGTEAFF.

CDR3 loop: CASSEYPGTGGLRSSYNEQFF. For the CDR3, the DNA is TGTGCCAGCAGTGAATACCCCGGGACAGGGGGCTTGAGGAGCTCCTACAATGAGCAGTTCTTC. The chain has TRBV25-1 and TRBJ2-1; 12 nucleotides align to TRBD1. CDR3 length: 21 residues. The ends lost 0 bases at V and 0 bases at J; junction bases unmatched: 12. CDR1 is MGHDK and CDR2 is SYGVNS in the germline V gene.

This clonotype has just one count. This chain joins TRBV7-2 and TRBJ1-1, with D uncertain. This CDR3 spans 13 amino acids. CDR1 SGHTA and CDR2 FQGNSA come from the germline V gene. Between the trimmed V and J ends, which lost 1 base and 6 bases, there was a span of 9 bases. CDR3 sequence: CASSLGLTAEAFF. The CDR3 DNA reads as TGTGCCAGCAGCTTAGGTCTGACTGCTGAAGCTTTCTTT.

This clonotype was recorded many times. Compared with germline, one end of the junction differs, possibly owing to a read error. The rearrangement joins TRBV20-1 to TRBJ2-7; 11 bases map to TRBD1. CDR3 length: 13 amino acids. The germline V gene encodes CDR1 DFQATT and CDR2 SNEGSKA (reference sequence). The CDR3 DNA follows: TGCAGTGCTAGAGGGGACAGGGGGACTAGCATCCACTTC. Protein product: CSARGDRGTSIHF.

The rearrangement uses TRBV2 and TRBJ2-1; a weak D match, TRBD1 (5 bases). CDR1 is SNHLY, CDR2 FYNNEI, per germline. CDR3 length: 13 amino acids. Trimming pared 7 bases from V and 3 bases from J, leaving 10 bases between. CDR3 sequence (DNA): TGTGCCAGCAATAAGGACAACTACAATGAGCAGTTCTTC. This encodes CASNKDNYNEQFF.

This clonotype was seen many times. The rearrangement joins TRBV12-3 or TRBV12-4 to TRBJ2-1; 9 bases map to TRBD2. After removal of 4 bases from V and 10 bases from J, the junction contained 8 bases not matched to a gene. The CDR3 totals 14 residues. CDR3 region: CASSSKRGAWEQFF. The CDR3, as DNA: TGTGCCAGCAGTTCAAAGCGGGGGGCATGGGAGCAGTTCTTC.

In this sample, this clonotype turned up a few times. This chain links TRBV2 with TRBJ2-2; D gene uncertain. Germline CDR1 SNHLY, CDR2 FYNNEI. The V gene lost 4 bases and the J gene lost 0 bases, with 9 bases spanning the gap. The CDR3 runs 15 residues. CDR3 sequence: CASSVSDANTGELFF. CDR3 sequence (DNA): TGTGCCAGCAGTGTATCCGACGCGAACACCGGGGAGCTGTTTTTT.

The chain combines TRBV12-3 or TRBV12-4 with TRBJ2-1; 7 nucleotides line up with TRBD2. The length of the CDR3 is 16 residues. Trimming cost V 6 bases and J 3 bases; bases outside gene matches: 11. The CDR3 DNA follows: TGTGCCAGCAGATCAAGAAGCGGGGATCTCTACAATGAGCAGTTCTTC. As protein: CASRSRSGDLYNEQFF.

This clonotype occurred a few times. The rearrangement links TRBV5-1 to TRBJ2-5; 13 nucleotides align to TRBD2. The CDR3 is 16 residues long. V lost 3 bases, J lost 5 bases, and 7 bases stayed unmatched. Germline V gene data show CDR1 as SGHRS and CDR2 as YFSETQ. CDR3 DNA sequence: TGCGCCAGCAGCTCAGGACTAGCGGGAGTTAGGGAGACCCAGTACTTC. Translated, it gives CASSSGLAGVRETQYF.

The chain couples TRBV6-2 or TRBV6-3 to TRBJ2-7, with D possibly being TRBD1 (6 bases). The CDR3 covers 14 residues. Germline-derived CDR1 and CDR2 are MNHEY and SVGEGT. V shed 6 bases and J shed 0 bases, with 12 bases lying between them. The CDR3, as DNA: TGTGCCAGCAGGGGCAAACAGGGCTCCTACGAGCAGTACTTC. Residues: CASRGKQGSYEQYF.

The CDR3 reads CASSFAGGPDTQYF. The CDR3 DNA reads TGTGCCAGCAGTTTCGCGGGGGGTCCAGATACGCAGTATTTT. V is TRBV27 and J is TRBJ2-3; 8 bases map to TRBD2. The V and J ends lost 3 bases and 4 bases, in that order; junction bases with no gene match: 3. Germline CDR1 MNHEY, CDR2 SMNVEV (reference sequence). The CDR3 consists of 14 residues.

This clonotype was observed a handful of times. The chain is built from TRBV20-1 and TRBJ1-2, with D possibly TRBD1 on 5 matching bases. The CDR3 covers 14 residues. V lost 0 bases to trimming and J lost 7 bases, with 15 bases between them. Germline-derived CDR1 and CDR2 are DFQATT and SNEGSKA (reference sequence). In nucleotides, the CDR3 is TGCAGTGCTAGAGATGGGAGGCAGGGTTCTGGCTACACCTTC. It codes for CSARDGRQGSGYTF.

The sample holds a few counts of this clonotype. The rearrangement links TRBV5-1 to TRBJ2-7; 7 bases match TRBD1. There are 15 residues in the CDR3. J lost 1 base, V lost 5 bases, and 9 bases had no gene match. The germline CDR1 and CDR2 sequences are SGHRS and YFSETQ. In DNA form, the CDR3 reads TGCGCCAGCAGGCCGCGTGGGACAGATTCCTACGAGCAGTACTTC. Amino acids: CASRPRGTDSYEQYF. Variable domain in full (rest from reference TRBV5-1 and TRBJ2-7): KAGVTQTPRYLIKTRGQQVTLSCSPISGHRSVSWYQQTPGQGLQFLFEYFSETQRNKGNFPGRFSGRQFSNSRSEMNVSTLELGDSALYLCASRPRGTDSYEQYFGPGTRLTVT.

Many counts were recorded for this clonotype. The chain carries TRBV28 and TRBJ2-2; TRBD2 might be the D (6 bases). CDR1 is MDHEN and CDR2 is SYDVKM in the germline V gene. V lost 7 bases and J 7 bases, leaving 16 bases between the germline ends. CDR3 length: 14 amino acids. The CDR3 loop is CASTGPGGFGELFF. The CDR3 nucleotides read TGTGCCAGCACGGGTCCCGGGGGATTCGGGGAGCTGTTTTTT.

This chain connects TRBV4-3 to TRBJ2-3; 8 bases match TRBD2. The V and J ends lost 0 bases and 7 bases, in that order; junction bases with no gene match: 9. Looked up from germline, CDR1 is LGHNA and CDR2 is YSLEER. The CDR3 runs 16 residues. The CDR3 sequence: CASSQDERELGNTQYF. CDR3 sequence (DNA): TGCGCCAGCAGCCAAGATGAGCGGGAGCTTGGGAATACGCAGTATTTT.

The chain recombines TRBV20-1 with TRBJ1-5; the D gene is possibly TRBD1 (5 bases). The CDR3 runs to 13 residues. V lost 1 base and J 6 bases, leaving 10 bases between the germline ends. CDR1 and CDR2 (germline): DFQATT, SNEGSKA (reference sequence). CDR3 loop: CSARAAGTQPQHF. The CDR3 DNA is TGCAGTGCTAGAGCGGCAGGGACTCAGCCCCAGCATTTT.

The V and J genes are TRBV4-1 and TRBJ2-5; perhaps TRBD1 as D (6 bases). The CDR3 is made up of 15 amino acids. Germline CDR1 reads MGHRA; CDR2 reads YSYEKL. V dropped 4 bases and J dropped 2 bases, with 14 bases sitting between them. For the CDR3, the DNA is TGCGCCAGCAGCCCGGAGGACAGTGTGCAAGAGACCCAGTACTTC. Amino acid sequence: CASSPEDSVQETQYF.

This rearrangement joins TRBV20-1 to TRBJ1-1; the D is unclear. The V gene's germline CDR1 is DFQATT and CDR2 SNEGSKA (reference sequence). V lost 0 bases and J 4 bases, leaving 9 bases between the germline ends. This CDR3 is built from 13 residues. This chain's CDR3 is CSARDYKSTEAFF. In DNA form, the CDR3 reads TGCAGTGCTAGAGATTATAAGTCCACTGAAGCTTTCTTT.

This clonotype was counted between two and nine times. The chain combines TRBV5-1 with TRBJ2-5; TRBD2 aligns across 11 bases. The CDR3 length is 18 residues. The V gene's germline CDR1 is SGHRS and CDR2 YFSETQ. Trimming took 0 bases from V and 4 from J; bases not matched to a gene: 11. CDR3 sequence reads: CASSLGTSGRGGRETQYF. DNA for the CDR3: TGCGCCAGCAGCTTGGGAACTAGCGGGAGAGGTGGACGAGAGACCCAGTACTTC.

This chain connects TRBV30 to TRBJ2-2, with D possibly TRBD2 on 6 matching bases. In germline, CDR1 is GTSNPN, CDR2 SVGIG (reference sequence). V lost 3 bases and J lost 0, with 8 bases in between. CDR3 length equals 14 residues. The CDR3 DNA is TGTGCCTGGAGCCGGGGGACGAACACCGGGGAGCTGTTTTTT. It is translated as CAWSRGTNTGELFF.

V is TRBV7-9 and J is TRBJ1-2; 9 nucleotides agree with TRBD1. V lost 5 bases to trimming and J lost 6 bases; unmatched junction nucleotides: 1. CDR3 length: 12 residues. Germline CDR1 is SEHNR and CDR2 is FQNEAQ (reference sequence). The CDR3 here is CASSGQGHGYTF. The CDR3 region has the DNA TGTGCCAGCAGCGGACAGGGGCATGGCTACACCTTC.

The chain employs TRBV11-2 and TRBJ2-1; TRBD1 is a possible D gene (6 bases). The CDR3 contains 16 residues. Germline loops: CDR1 SGHAT, CDR2 FQNNGV. Trimming shortened V by 6 bases and J by 0 bases, and 15 bases separated the two germline ends. CDR3 region: CASSLNRDTSYNEQFF. The CDR3, as DNA: TGTGCCAGCAGTCTTAACCGGGACACCTCCTACAATGAGCAGTTCTTC.

This clonotype was picked up a small number of times. The chain couples TRBV25-1 to TRBJ2-1, with 7 bases identical to TRBD1. Germline trimming cut 5 bases from V and 2 bases from J; bases unmatched to any gene: 6. This CDR3 region has 15 residues. CDR1 is MGHDK and CDR2 is SYGVNS in the germline V gene. The CDR3 spells CASSNTGAPYNEQFF. CDR3 DNA sequence: TGTGCCAGCAGTAACACAGGGGCCCCCTACAATGAGCAGTTCTTC.

This clonotype was counted between two and nine times. The rearrangement uses TRBV15 and TRBJ2-5; 7 bases line up with TRBD1. The CDR3 runs to 14 residues. Germline V lookup: CDR1 LNHNV, CDR2 YYDKDF (reference sequence). V lost 3 bases and J lost 3; bases outside the gene matches: 4. The CDR3 DNA is TGTGCCACCAGCAGCAAAACAGGGGAAGAGACCCAGTACTTC. Translated: CATSSKTGEETQYF.

This clonotype came up a few times. The chain recombines TRBV4-1 with TRBJ1-1; D is undetermined. There are 12 residues in the CDR3. The germline V gene has CDR1 MGHRA and CDR2 YSYEKL. Trimming stripped 7 bases from V and 2 bases from J, with 8 bases between. The CDR3 DNA is TGCGCCAGCACGATGGGCAACACTGAAGCTTTCTTT. This translates into CASTMGNTEAFF.

In its sample, this clonotype was seen many times. For the CDR3, the DNA is TGTGCCACCGGACTAGATGGGGGAAGTGAGCAGTTCTTC. Translating it yields CATGLDGGSEQFF. The chain uses TRBV12-3 or TRBV12-4 and TRBJ2-1; TRBD2 agrees at 7 bases. This CDR3 has 13 amino acids. The V gene end was trimmed by 10 bases and the J gene end by 9 bases; junction bases not matched to a gene: 12.